This passage covers 14 T cell receptor beta chains from one sample sequenced in a study of OX40 agonist ivuxolimab in advanced cancers. The protocol was immunoSEQ multiplex PCR, while the TCRdb copy is restricted to in-frame clones and leaves out a portion. This sample has about 78,000 clones, with 70% to 85% found just once. Specimen: CD4+ or CD8+ T cells sorted from blood, collected in a trial of the OX40 agonist ivuxolimab. The origin of the receptors is an adult with an advanced solid tumor such as melanoma, head and neck, liver or kidney cancer.

V is TRBV5-1 and J is TRBJ2-3; no definite D call. With 4 bases removed from V and 0 bases from J, the gap between germline ends came to 3 bases. Germline CDR1 SGHRS, CDR2 YFSETQ. The CDR3 contains 12 residues. Here the CDR3 DNA reads TGCGCCAGCAGCGCCAGCACAGATACGCAGTATTTT. Amino acids: CASSASTDTQYF.

The CDR3 region is CASSKEQGIRDEQYV. The CDR3 DNA reads TGTGCCAGCAGTAAAGAGCAGGGGATTAGGGACGAGCAGTACGTC. The chain carries TRBV6-1 and TRBJ2-7; tentative D call: TRBD1 (6 bases). The CDR3 spans 15 residues. CDR1 and CDR2 (germline): MNHNS, SASEGT. V gave up 5 bases and J gave up 5 bases, with 19 bases separating them.

The CDR3, as DNA: TGTGCCAGCAGCCCGACAGGGGGACCTGAAGCTTTCTTT. This gives the protein CASSPTGGPEAFF. This chain connects TRBV7-8 to TRBJ1-1, with 9 bases matching TRBD1. This CDR3 is built from 13 residues. J lost 6 bases, V lost 5 bases, and 4 bases had no gene match. The germline gives CDR1 SGHVS, CDR2 FQNEAQ.

The chain links TRBV19 to TRBJ2-1, with TRBD1 matching over 9 bases. The CDR3 has 17 residues. Germline V gene data show CDR1 as LNHDA and CDR2 as SQIVND (reference sequence). J lost 1 base, V lost 7 bases, and 11 bases had no gene match. The CDR3 DNA reads as TGTGCCAGTACCAAGGGACAGGGAAGGACGTCCTACAATGAGCAGTTCTTC. Translated: CASTKGQGRTSYNEQFF.

The V and J genes are TRBV19 and TRBJ1-1; D is perhaps TRBD1 (5 bases). The CDR3 runs to 14 residues. V was cut by 7 bases and J by 0 bases, with 12 bases left in between. Germline CDR1 LNHDA, CDR2 SQIVND (reference sequence). CDR3: CASIGRGMNTEAFF. The CDR3 coding sequence is TGTGCCAGTATAGGAAGGGGTATGAACACTGAAGCTTTCTTT. Filled out from reference TRBV19 and TRBJ1-1, the complete variable domain reads DGGITQSPKYLFRKEGQNVTLSCEQNLNHDAMYWYRQDPGQGLRLIYYSQIVNDFQKGDIAEGYSVSREKKESFPLTVTSAQKNPTAFYLCASIGRGMNTEAFFGQGTRLTVV.

A single count supports this clone. The chain joins TRBV15 to TRBJ2-5; the D is unclear. Germline values: CDR1 LNHNV, CDR2 YYDKDF (reference sequence). The CDR3 extends over 14 amino acids. V was shortened by 4 bases and J by 0 bases, with 9 bases between the two germline ends. CDR3 loop: CATSMRGHQETQYF. DNA of the CDR3: TGTGCCACCAGCATGCGAGGACACCAAGAGACCCAGTACTTC.

The chain joins TRBV25-1 to TRBJ1-1; D might be TRBD1 (5 bases). There are 14 residues in the CDR3. The V end lost 1 base, the J end lost 4 bases, and 10 bases lay between the germline ends. The germline CDR1 and CDR2 sequences are MGHDK and SYGVNS. The chain's CDR3 is CASSESPGSTEAFF. DNA for the CDR3: TGTGCCAGCAGTGAATCCCCAGGGAGCACTGAAGCTTTCTTT.

The chain employs TRBV19 and TRBJ2-2; the D gene is possibly TRBD1 (6 bases). The germline V gene encodes CDR1 LNHDA and CDR2 SQIVND (reference sequence). The V end lost 10 bases, the J end lost 0 bases, and 9 bases lay between the germline ends. This CDR3 spans 13 amino acids. CDR3 nucleotide sequence: TGTGCCACGTGGACAGCGAACACCGGGGAGCTGTTTTTT. As protein: CATWTANTGELFF.

V gene TRBV7-2 combines with J gene TRBJ2-1, with 10 bases that match TRBD2. The CDR3 covers 13 residues. In germline, CDR1 is SGHTA, CDR2 FQGNSA. V lost 1 base, J lost 15 bases, and 6 bases stayed unmatched. This CDR3 reads CASSLVLAGEGFF. In DNA form, the CDR3 reads TGTGCCAGCAGCTTAGTGCTAGCGGGGGAAGGGTTCTTC.

The gene calls are TRBV21-1 and TRBJ2-7. TRBV21-1 is a pseudogene segment. This CDR3 is 16 amino acids long. The CDR3 region is CASSKVGWGKGYEQYV. For the CDR3, the DNA is TGTGCCAGCAGCAAAGTAGGTTGGGGGAAGGGCTACGAGCAGTACGTC.

This clone was seen a handful of times. The chain recombines TRBV7-2 with TRBJ2-7; D gene ambiguous. The CDR3 spans 12 residues. V was clipped by 2 bases and J by 2 bases, with 4 bases between them. Germline V lookup: CDR1 SGHTA, CDR2 FQGNSA. The CDR3 is CASSLLAYEQYF. The CDR3 DNA sequence: TGTGCCAGCAGCTTATTGGCCTACGAGCAGTACTTC.

The CDR3 DNA reads as TGTGCCAGCAGTGAAACAGGAAGGGAGCATTTT. Protein product: CASSETGREHF. The chain has TRBV2 and TRBJ1-5, with a tentative D call TRBD1 (5 bases). The CDR3 totals 11 residues. Per germline, CDR1 SNHLY and CDR2 FYNNEI. V gave up 2 bases and J gave up 14 bases, with 10 bases separating them.

The CDR3 loop is CASSFSAGANVLTF. The CDR3 DNA sequence: TGCGCCAGCAGCTTTAGTGCTGGGGCCAACGTCCTGACTTTC. The chain joins TRBV5-1 to TRBJ2-6; D is undetermined. The CDR3 is made up of 14 amino acids. From germline, CDR1 is SGHRS and CDR2 YFSETQ. V lost 2 bases, J lost 2 bases, and 5 bases lay in between.

V usage is TRBV27 and J usage is TRBJ1-5; a possible D gene is TRBD1 (5 bases). V lost 6 bases to trimming and J lost 4 bases, with 16 bases between them. This CDR3 is built from 15 residues. Germline V lookup: CDR1 MNHEY, CDR2 SMNVEV (reference sequence). The CDR3 sequence is CASREPGRGNQPQHF. The CDR3 nucleotides read TGTGCCAGCAGAGAACCAGGGAGGGGAAATCAGCCCCAGCATTTT.